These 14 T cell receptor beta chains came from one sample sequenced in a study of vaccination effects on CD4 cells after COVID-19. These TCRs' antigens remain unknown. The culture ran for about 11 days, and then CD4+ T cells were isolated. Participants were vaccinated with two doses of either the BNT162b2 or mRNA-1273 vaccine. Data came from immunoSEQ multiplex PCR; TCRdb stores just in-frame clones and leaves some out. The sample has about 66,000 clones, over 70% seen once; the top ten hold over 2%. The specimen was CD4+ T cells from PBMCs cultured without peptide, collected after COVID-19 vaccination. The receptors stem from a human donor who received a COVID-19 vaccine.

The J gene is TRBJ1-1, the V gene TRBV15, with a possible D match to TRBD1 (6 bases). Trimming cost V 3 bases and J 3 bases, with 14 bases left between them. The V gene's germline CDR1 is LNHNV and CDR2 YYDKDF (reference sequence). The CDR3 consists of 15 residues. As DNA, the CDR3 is TGTGCCACCAGCAGCGACAGGTCGAAGGACACTGAAGCTTTCTTT. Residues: CATSSDRSKDTEAFF.

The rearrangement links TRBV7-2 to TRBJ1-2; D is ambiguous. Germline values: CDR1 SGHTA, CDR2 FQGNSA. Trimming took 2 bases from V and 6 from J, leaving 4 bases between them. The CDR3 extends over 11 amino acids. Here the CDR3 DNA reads TGTGCCAGCAGCTTATACCATGGCTACACCTTC. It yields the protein CASSLYHGYTF.

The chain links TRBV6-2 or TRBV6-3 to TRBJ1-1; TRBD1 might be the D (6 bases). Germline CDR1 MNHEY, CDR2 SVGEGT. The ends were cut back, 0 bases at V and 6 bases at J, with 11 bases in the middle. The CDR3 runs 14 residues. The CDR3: CASSYSGGAAEAFF. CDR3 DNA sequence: TGTGCCAGCAGTTACTCAGGGGGTGCGGCTGAAGCTTTCTTT.

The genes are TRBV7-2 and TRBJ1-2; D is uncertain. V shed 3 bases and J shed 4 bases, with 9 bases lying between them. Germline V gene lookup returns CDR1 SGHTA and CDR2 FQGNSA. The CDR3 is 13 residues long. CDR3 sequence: CASSLSQLYGYTF. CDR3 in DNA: TGTGCCAGCAGCTTGTCACAGCTCTATGGCTACACCTTC.

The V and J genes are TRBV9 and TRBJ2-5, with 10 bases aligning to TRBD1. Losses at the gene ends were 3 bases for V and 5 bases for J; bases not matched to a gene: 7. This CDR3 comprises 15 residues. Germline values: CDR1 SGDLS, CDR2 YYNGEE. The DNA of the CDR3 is TGTGCCAGCAGCGCCGGGACAGGGGCTTCGGAGACCCAGTACTTC. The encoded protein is CASSAGTGASETQYF.

DNA of the CDR3: TGTGCCAGCAGCTTTGGGGGGCGAAGCGAGCAGTACGTC. It codes for CASSFGGRSEQYV. The J gene is TRBJ2-7, the V gene TRBV7-2; D may correspond to TRBD1 or TRBD2 (6 bases each). The germline CDR1 and CDR2 sequences are SGHTA and FQGNSA. The CDR3 loop spans 13 amino acids. Trimming removed 3 bases at V and 6 bases at J, with 12 bases between.

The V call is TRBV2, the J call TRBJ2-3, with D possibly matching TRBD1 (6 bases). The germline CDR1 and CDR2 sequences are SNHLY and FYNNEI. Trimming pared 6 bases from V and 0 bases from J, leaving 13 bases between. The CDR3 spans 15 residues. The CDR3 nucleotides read TGTGCCAGCAGAGACAGGCCTACTAGCACAGATACGCAGTATTTT. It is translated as CASRDRPTSTDTQYF.

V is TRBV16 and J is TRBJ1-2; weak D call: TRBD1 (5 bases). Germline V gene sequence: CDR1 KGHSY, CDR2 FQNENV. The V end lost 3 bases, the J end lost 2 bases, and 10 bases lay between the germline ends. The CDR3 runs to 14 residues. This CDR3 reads CASSQARDNYGYTF. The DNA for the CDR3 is TGTGCCAGCAGCCAGGCCCGGGACAACTATGGCTACACCTTC.

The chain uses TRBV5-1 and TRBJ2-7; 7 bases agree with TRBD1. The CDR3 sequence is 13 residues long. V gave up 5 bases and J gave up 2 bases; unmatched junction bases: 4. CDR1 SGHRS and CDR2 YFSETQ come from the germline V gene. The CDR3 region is CASSRGQAYEQYV. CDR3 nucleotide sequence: TGCGCCAGCAGTCGAGGACAGGCCTACGAGCAGTACGTC.

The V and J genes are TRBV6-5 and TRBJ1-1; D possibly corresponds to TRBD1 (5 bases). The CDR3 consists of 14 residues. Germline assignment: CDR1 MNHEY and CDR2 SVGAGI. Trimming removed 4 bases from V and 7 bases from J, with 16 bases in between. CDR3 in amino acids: CASSSPGGIGEAFF. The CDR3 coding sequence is TGTGCCAGCAGTTCCCCCGGGGGGATAGGTGAAGCTTTCTTT.

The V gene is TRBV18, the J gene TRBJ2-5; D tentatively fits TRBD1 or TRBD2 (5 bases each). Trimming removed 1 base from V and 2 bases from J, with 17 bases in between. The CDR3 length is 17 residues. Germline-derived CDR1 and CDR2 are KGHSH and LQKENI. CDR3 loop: CASSPRRGGSRQETQYF. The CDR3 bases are TGTGCCAGCTCACCACGGCGTGGGGGAAGTCGGCAAGAGACCCAGTACTTC. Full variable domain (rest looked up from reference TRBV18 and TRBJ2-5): NAGVMQNPRHLVRRRGQEARLRCSPMKGHSHVYWYRQLPEEGLKFMVYLQKENIIDESGMPKERFSAEFPKEGPSILRIQQVVRGDSAAYFCASSPRRGGSRQETQYFGPGTRLLVL.

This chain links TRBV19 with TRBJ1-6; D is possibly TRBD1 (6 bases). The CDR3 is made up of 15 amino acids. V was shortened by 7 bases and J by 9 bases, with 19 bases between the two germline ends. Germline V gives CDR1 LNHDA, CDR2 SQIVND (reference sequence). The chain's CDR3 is CASIPNGGRSSPLHF. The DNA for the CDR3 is TGTGCCAGTATCCCCAACGGGGGGCGAAGTTCACCCCTCCACTTT. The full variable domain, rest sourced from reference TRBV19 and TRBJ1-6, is DGGITQSPKYLFRKEGQNVTLSCEQNLNHDAMYWYRQDPGQGLRLIYYSQIVNDFQKGDIAEGYSVSREKKESFPLTVTSAQKNPTAFYLCASIPNGGRSSPLHFGNGTRLTVT.

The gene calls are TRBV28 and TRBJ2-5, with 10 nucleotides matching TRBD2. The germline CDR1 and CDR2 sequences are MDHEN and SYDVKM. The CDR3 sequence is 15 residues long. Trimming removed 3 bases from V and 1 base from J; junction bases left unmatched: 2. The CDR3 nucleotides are TGTGCCAGCAGTTTTTTAGCGGGGGGCCAAGAGACCCAGTACTTC. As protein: CASSFLAGGQETQYF.

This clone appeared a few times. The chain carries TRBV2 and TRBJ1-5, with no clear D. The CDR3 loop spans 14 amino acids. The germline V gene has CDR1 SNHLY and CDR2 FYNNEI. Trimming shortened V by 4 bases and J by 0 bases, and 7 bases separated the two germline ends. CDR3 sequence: CASSAANSNQPQHF. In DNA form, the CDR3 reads TGTGCCAGCAGTGCAGCAAATAGCAATCAGCCCCAGCATTTT. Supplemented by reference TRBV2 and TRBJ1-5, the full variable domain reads EPEVTQTPSHQVTQMGQEVILRCVPISNHLYFYWYRQILGQKVEFLVSFYNNEISEKSEIFDDQFSVERPDGSNFTLKIRSTKLEDSAMYFCASSAANSNQPQHFGDGTRLSIL.